A selection of T cell receptor beta chains follows, all from one sample in a study of blood T cells in healthy people across ages. TCRdb reprocessed the 5' RACE reads via MiXCR and lists one record per CDR3 protein. This table holds about 800,000 distinct CDR3 sequences, 20% to 25% found once. These sequences were also reported in another study, on T cells of mothers and their children.

The specimen sequenced was blood. The source of these receptors is a boy between 10 and 17 years old in good health. The CDR3 runs from the conserved cysteine through the conserved F or W. Fields, in order: D gene, J gene, V gene, clone size, CDR3 protein, CDR3 DNA. D genes are given only for firm matches. Not every row has a clone size; where given, it reads once, few, many or a size class.

D gene: TRBD2
J gene: TRBJ2-3
V gene: TRBV29-1
clone size: few
CDR3 protein: CSAGSGTTDTQYF
CDR3 DNA: TGCAGCGCGGGTAGCGGGACCACAGATACGCAGTATTTT

D gene: TRBD2
J gene: TRBJ2-7
V gene: TRBV7-6
clone size: few
CDR3 protein: CASSPTGTSGAYEQYF
CDR3 DNA: TGTGCCAGCAGCCCGACCGGGACTAGCGGGGCCTACGAGCAGTACTTC

D gene: TRBD1
J gene: TRBJ2-2
V gene: TRBV7-9
clone size: -
CDR3 protein: CASSSWAGTGNTGELFF
CDR3 DNA: TGTGCCAGCAGCTCATGGGCCGGGACAGGGAACACCGGGGAGCTGTTTTTT

D gene: -
J gene: TRBJ1-4
V gene: TRBV6-6
clone size: -
CDR3 protein: CATETHPAKLFF
CDR3 DNA: TGTGCCACGGAGACGCACCCCGCAAAACTGTTTTTT

D gene: -
J gene: TRBJ2-7
V gene: TRBV29-1
clone size: many
CDR3 protein: CSVDWQGEQYF
CDR3 DNA: TGCAGCGTTGATTGGCAGGGCGAGCAGTACTTC

D gene: -
J gene: TRBJ2-5
V gene: TRBV9
clone size: few
CDR3 protein: CASSLTIRETQYF
CDR3 DNA: TGTGCCAGCAGCCTCACTATTAGGGAGACCCAGTACTTC

D gene: -
J gene: TRBJ1-2
V gene: TRBV5-6
clone size: few
CDR3 protein: CASSRIGLYGYTF
CDR3 DNA: TGTGCCAGCAGCCGGATTGGGCTCTATGGCTACACCTTC

D gene: TRBD1
J gene: TRBJ1-2
V gene: TRBV5-1
clone size: few
CDR3 protein: CASSLGTGTYGYTF
CDR3 DNA: TGCGCCAGCAGCTTGGGGACAGGGACCTATGGCTACACCTTC

D gene: -
J gene: TRBJ1-2
V gene: TRBV28
clone size: many
CDR3 protein: CASSSSYGYTF
CDR3 DNA: TGTGCCAGCAGTTCGTCCTATGGCTACACCTTC

D gene: -
J gene: TRBJ1-4
V gene: TRBV10-3
clone size: few
CDR3 protein: CATTGGTDEKLFF
CDR3 DNA: TGTGCCACAACCGGGGGTACGGATGAAAAACTGTTTTTT

D gene: -
J gene: TRBJ1-2
V gene: TRBV5-6
clone size: -
CDR3 protein: CASSLGAGLSYGYTF
CDR3 DNA: TGTGCCAGCAGCTTGGGAGCCGGACTGTCCTATGGCTACACCTTC

D gene: TRBD1
J gene: TRBJ2-2
V gene: TRBV4-1
clone size: -
CDR3 protein: CASSQLPQGALVTGELFF
CDR3 DNA: TGCGCCAGCAGCCAACTACCACAGGGGGCCCTGGTAACCGGGGAGCTGTTTTTT

D gene: TRBD2
J gene: TRBJ2-2
V gene: TRBV14
clone size: once
CDR3 protein: CASSQVGTSGSKVELFF
CDR3 DNA: TGTGCCAGCAGCCAAGTCGGGACTAGCGGGAGTAAGGTGGAGCTGTTTTTT

D gene: -
J gene: TRBJ2-1
V gene: TRBV7-9
clone size: few
CDR3 protein: CASSLGVLGQLF
CDR3 DNA: TGTGCCAGCAGCTTAGGAGTGCTGGGGCAGCTCTTC

D gene: TRBD1
J gene: TRBJ2-3
V gene: TRBV29-1
clone size: -
CDR3 protein: CSATGATSTDTQYF
CDR3 DNA: TGCAGCGCCACAGGGGCCACCAGCACAGATACGCAGTATTTT

D gene: TRBD1
J gene: TRBJ2-3
V gene: TRBV7-2
clone size: few
CDR3 protein: CASSFRQGTTDTQYF
CDR3 DNA: TGTGCCAGCAGCTTCCGACAGGGGACCACAGATACGCAGTATTTT

D gene: -
J gene: TRBJ2-2
V gene: TRBV27
clone size: -
CDR3 protein: CASSFLSGTGELFF
CDR3 DNA: TGTGCCAGCAGTTTCCTAAGCGGCACCGGGGAGCTGTTTTTT

D gene: -
J gene: TRBJ2-5
V gene: TRBV27
clone size: -
CDR3 protein: CASSLYTRGETQYF
CDR3 DNA: TGTGCCAGCAGTTTATATACTAGGGGAGAGACCCAGTACTTC

D gene: TRBD1
J gene: TRBJ2-5
V gene: TRBV7-2
clone size: few
CDR3 protein: CAREGARETQYF
CDR3 DNA: TGTGCCCGAGAGGGGGCCCGAGAGACCCAGTACTTC

D gene: TRBD2
J gene: TRBJ2-7
V gene: TRBV5-1
clone size: -
CDR3 protein: CASSLSPLAQGAYEQYF
CDR3 DNA: TGCGCCAGCAGCTTGAGCCCACTAGCGCAGGGAGCCTACGAGCAGTACTTC

D gene: TRBD1
J gene: TRBJ2-1
V gene: TRBV19
clone size: -
CDR3 protein: CASSTPGTGRYNEQFF
CDR3 DNA: TGTGCCAGTAGTACTCCCGGGACAGGGAGGTACAATGAGCAGTTCTTC